The subject of this entry is one TCR beta chain. Antigen: not known. The entry originates in a study of T cell responses to AZD1222 COVID-19 vaccine. Findings and caveats of the study: Sampling captured repertoires only after the peak T cell response. Donors were chiefly white British, with a greater number of females, and clonal diversity was perhaps underestimated. Spike-specific TCR breadth rose after two AZD1222 doses, and depth rose as well.

Second-dose intervals near 4 or 12 weeks were combined. Germline V lookup: CDR1 PRHDT, CDR2 FYEKMQ (reference sequence). CDR3 length: 19 residues. With 5 bases clipped from V and 2 bases from J, the junction kept 14 bases outside the gene matches. The assay was immunoSEQ multiplex PCR, and TCRdb's table has in-frame clones only and misses some. The sample holds 86,000 or so clones; just over 90% are singletons and the top ten take about 9.9%. The sequencing here drew on peripheral blood, taken 28 days after the second AZD1222 dose. This rearrangement joins TRBV13 to TRBJ2-5; 13 bases agree with TRBD2. The receptor comes from an adult who received the AZD1222 COVID-19 vaccine. In nucleotides, the CDR3 is TGTGCCAGCAGCCCAACCCTCGGTACTAGCGGGAGGGAACAAGAGACCCAGTACTTC. The encoded protein is CASSPTLGTSGREQETQYF.